This T cell receptor beta chain appears in the sequencing data of a study of OX40 agonist ivuxolimab in advanced cancers. Study observations and caveats: Certain nonresponding patients likewise had low normalized T-cell clonal expansion.

Sequencing was performed with immunoSEQ multiplex PCR; in TCRdb, only in-frame clones are kept and a portion is missing. The sample holds tens of thousands of clones, approximately 89% seen once. V lost 6 bases and J 5 bases, leaving 14 bases between the germline ends. The germline CDR1 and CDR2 sequences are ENHRY and SYGVKD. The CDR3 spans 14 residues. Points on this clone: The target antigen is unknown.

The clonotype originates from an adult with an advanced solid tumor such as melanoma, head and neck, liver or kidney cancer. The sequences come from CD4+ or CD8+ T cells sorted from blood, collected in a trial of the OX40 agonist ivuxolimab. This rearrangement joins TRBV10-3 to TRBJ1-5, with D tentatively TRBD1 (5 bases). The CDR3 DNA follows: TGTGCCATCAGACAGGCCCTTGGTGATCAGCCCCAGCATTTT. Its translation: CAIRQALGDQPQHF.